This T cell receptor beta chain was identified during a study of OX40 agonist ivuxolimab in advanced cancers. Germline-derived CDR1 and CDR2 are SGDLS and YYNGEE. The germline V and J ends were trimmed by 4 bases and 0 bases, with 11 bases remaining between them. The CDR3 length is 15 residues. TCRdb's copy holds only in-frame clones and misses some; the assay was immunoSEQ multiplex PCR. The table has roughly 93,000 clones, under 90% seen once. The sequence derives from an adult with an advanced solid tumor such as melanoma, head and neck, liver or kidney cancer. The sequences come from CD4+ or CD8+ T cells sorted from blood, collected in a trial of the OX40 agonist ivuxolimab. V and J are TRBV9 and TRBJ1-3; no reliable D call. The CDR3 reads CASSPTGSSGNTIYF. CDR3 nucleotide sequence: TGTGCCAGCAGCCCCACGGGCAGCTCTGGAAACACCATATATTTT.